The 15 T cell receptor beta chains below come from one sample, sequenced in a study of cytomegalovirus exposure and HLA in healthy donors (dated by TCRdb to 2016 to 2017). Receptor amplification or capture employed the immunoSEQ multiplex PCR assay. In its TCRdb copy, this immuneACCESS table keeps in-frame sequences only and misses some clones. Where compared with another copy, unresolved V genes explain less than half of these, and the others have no known cause. For this sample there are approximately 70,000 clones; about 94% appear just once. Roughly 0.94% of the sample is held by the ten biggest clonotypes. The sample consisted of PBMCs. The receptors derive from a woman younger than 30 in good health and CMV-seronegative.

The chain has TRBV10-2 and TRBJ2-5; 7 bases are shared with TRBD1. Germline-derived CDR1 and CDR2 are WSHSY and SAAADI. Trimming took 6 bases from V and 3 from J; bases not matched to a gene: 4. This CDR3 is 13 amino acids long. Here the CDR3 reads CASRTTGKETQYF. CDR3 DNA: TGCGCCAGCAGAACGACAGGGAAAGAGACCCAGTACTTC.

This chain links TRBV6-5 with TRBJ2-1; 11 bases are shared with TRBD2. V shed 4 bases, J shed 8 bases, and the junction held 10 bases outside the gene matches. The germline gives CDR1 MNHEY, CDR2 SVGAGI. CDR3 length equals 16 residues. DNA for the CDR3: TGTGCCAGCAGTTCCGTGTCTAGCGGGGGGCCTCATGAGCAGTTCTTC. It codes for CASSSVSSGGPHEQFF.

V is TRBV7-3 and J is TRBJ2-1; D might be TRBD1 (6 bases). V lost 5 bases, J lost 9 bases, and 23 bases lay in between. The CDR3 length is 16 residues. CDR1 is SGHTA, CDR2 FQGTGA, per germline. CDR3 sequence (DNA): TGTGCCAGCAGCCCCAACGTGGGGGCCGGCATCGGTGAGCAGTTCTTC. Its translation is CASSPNVGAGIGEQFF.

The CDR3 is CATRPGQDNEQFF. The DNA for the CDR3 is TGTGCCACCAGGCCGGGACAGGACAATGAGCAGTTCTTC. The chain employs TRBV15 and TRBJ2-1; TRBD1 aligns across 8 bases. This CDR3 has 13 amino acids. V gave up 6 bases and J gave up 5 bases; unmatched junction bases: 3. Germline V gene data show CDR1 as LNHNV and CDR2 as YYDKDF (reference sequence).

The chain employs TRBV6-5 and TRBJ1-3, with D tentatively TRBD1 (6 bases). The ends were cut back, 10 bases at V and 7 bases at J, with 20 bases in the middle. Germline V gene data show CDR1 as MNHEY and CDR2 as SVGAGI. The CDR3 sequence is 14 residues long. The CDR3 spells CATQAVWDTNTIYF. Here the CDR3 DNA reads TGTGCCACCCAAGCGGTATGGGACACCAACACCATATATTTT.

V usage is TRBV28 and J usage is TRBJ2-2; TRBD1 agrees at 7 bases. The junction had 0 bases not matched to a gene; V was cut back by 6 bases and J by 5 bases. The CDR3 is 12 amino acids. Per germline, CDR1 MDHEN and CDR2 SYDVKM. CDR3 bases: TGTGCCAGCAGGACAGGGACCGGGGAGCTGTTTTTT. As protein: CASRTGTGELFF.

The J gene is TRBJ1-1, the V gene TRBV6-5, with unresolved D. Germline V gives CDR1 MNHEY, CDR2 SVGAGI. Trimming pared 8 bases from V and 4 bases from J, leaving 11 bases between. This CDR3 contains 12 residues. CDR3 DNA: TGTGCCAGCTTAAATCCGGGCACTGAAGCTTTCTTT. It specifies CASLNPGTEAFF.

V and J are TRBV10-3 and TRBJ2-3; the D gene is possibly TRBD2 (6 bases). The germline V gene has CDR1 ENHRY and CDR2 SYGVKD. Trimming cost V 10 bases and J 7 bases, with 21 bases left between them. The CDR3 contains 14 residues. This chain's CDR3 is CATVGGGSIYTQYF. CDR3 sequence (DNA): TGTGCCACCGTGGGAGGAGGCTCAATATATACGCAGTATTTT.

This clone showed up just once. The V and J genes are TRBV2 and TRBJ2-5; 7 bases are a match to TRBD2. CDR3 length equals 13 residues. J gave up 5 bases and V 4 bases, and 4 bases lay outside the gene matches. Germline V lookup: CDR1 SNHLY, CDR2 FYNNEI. This CDR3 reads CASSGGGGETQYF. The DNA of the CDR3 is TGTGCCAGCAGTGGTGGCGGGGGTGAGACCCAGTACTTC.

The chain has TRBV28 and TRBJ1-1, with unresolved D. CDR1 and CDR2 (germline): MDHEN, SYDVKM. Trimming took 5 bases from V and 1 from J, leaving 14 bases between them. The CDR3 covers 15 residues. The CDR3: CASSPTTGSNTEAFF. The CDR3 DNA reads TGTGCCAGCAGTCCCACGACGGGGTCGAACACTGAAGCTTTCTTT.

CDR3 sequence reads: CASSPTGPNTEAFF. The CDR3 coding sequence is TGTGCCAGCAGTCCCACAGGTCCCAACACTGAAGCTTTCTTT. The chain recombines TRBV7-8 with TRBJ1-1, with D possibly being TRBD1 (5 bases). V was trimmed by 6 bases and J by 2 bases, leaving 13 bases between them. This CDR3 is built from 14 residues. Germline V gene data show CDR1 as SGHVS and CDR2 as FQNEAQ.

This chain links TRBV29-1 with TRBJ2-1, with 14 positions matching TRBD2. The V gene's germline CDR1 is SQVTM and CDR2 ANQGSEA. With V trimmed by 3 bases and J by 14 bases, 6 bases remained unmatched. The CDR3 runs to 13 residues. The CDR3 sequence: CSVDSQGLAGEFF. The CDR3 DNA reads TGCAGCGTTGATTCCCAGGGACTAGCGGGGGAGTTCTTC.

The chain is built from TRBV4-2 and TRBJ2-1; D not resolved. CDR1 and CDR2 from the germline V gene are LGHNA and YNFKEQ. The germline V and J ends were trimmed by 0 bases and 3 bases, with 9 bases remaining between them. The CDR3 is made up of 15 amino acids. The CDR3 sequence: CASSQEARSYNEQFF. The CDR3 bases are TGTGCCAGCAGCCAAGAGGCCCGGAGCTACAATGAGCAGTTCTTC.

This clone was seen only a few times. The gene calls are TRBV10-2 and TRBJ2-7; possibly TRBD2 for D (6 bases). The CDR3 runs to 14 residues. CDR1 WSHSY and CDR2 SAAADI come from the germline V gene. Trimming took 8 bases from V and 4 from J, leaving 18 bases between them. The chain's CDR3 is CASGGKARKYEQYF. The CDR3 nucleotides are TGCGCCAGCGGAGGGAAGGCCAGAAAATACGAGCAGTACTTC.

The rearrangement joins TRBV2 to TRBJ2-1, with 10 positions matching TRBD2. This CDR3 is 15 amino acids long. V was pared by 5 bases and J by 4 bases, with 5 bases of the junction left unmatched. Germline assignment: CDR1 SNHLY and CDR2 FYNNEI. Written as DNA, the CDR3 is TGTGCCAGCAGTCAAAGAGCGGGAGGGTACAATGAGCAGTTCTTC. Amino acid sequence: CASSQRAGGYNEQFF.